In this sample, the clone carrying this T cell receptor beta chain turned up many times. Its target is unknown. TCR beta cDNA libraries included unique molecular identifiers. TCRdb independently ran MiXCR on the PCR reads; one entry per CDR3 protein. The sample holds about 570,000 distinct CDR3 sequences, around a third seen once. These data are taken from a study of post-analysis software for immune sequencing data. Study-wide findings and caveats: Patients carried 5 or 6 TRBV segments more frequently than controls did, and TRBV5-6, TRBV5-1 and TRBV20-1 were among them. For normalized Chao1 diversity, multiple sclerosis patients scored significantly lower than controls did. The F measure placed samples prepared in the same batch into strongly shared clusters.

The ends were cut back, 5 bases at V and 5 bases at J, with 28 bases in the middle. CDR1 is SGHVS, CDR2 FQNEAQ, per germline. There are 18 residues in the CDR3. The sequence was obtained from a girl under 18 with multiple sclerosis. This rearrangement joins TRBV7-8 to TRBJ2-7, with a possible D match to TRBD2 (6 bases). Sequenced input: blood. This chain's CDR3 is CASSPTFGTQRTPNEQYF. The CDR3 DNA is TGTGCCAGCAGCCCAACATTTGGGACTCAGCGGACTCCCAACGAGCAGTACTTC. The variable domain in full, with the rest retrieved from reference TRBV7-8 and TRBJ2-7, is GAGVSQSPRYKVAKRGQDVALRCDPISGHVSLFWYQQALGQGPEFLTYFQNEAQLDKSGLPSDRFFAERPEGSVSTLKIQRTQQEDSAVYLCASSPTFGTQRTPNEQYFGPGTRLTVT.